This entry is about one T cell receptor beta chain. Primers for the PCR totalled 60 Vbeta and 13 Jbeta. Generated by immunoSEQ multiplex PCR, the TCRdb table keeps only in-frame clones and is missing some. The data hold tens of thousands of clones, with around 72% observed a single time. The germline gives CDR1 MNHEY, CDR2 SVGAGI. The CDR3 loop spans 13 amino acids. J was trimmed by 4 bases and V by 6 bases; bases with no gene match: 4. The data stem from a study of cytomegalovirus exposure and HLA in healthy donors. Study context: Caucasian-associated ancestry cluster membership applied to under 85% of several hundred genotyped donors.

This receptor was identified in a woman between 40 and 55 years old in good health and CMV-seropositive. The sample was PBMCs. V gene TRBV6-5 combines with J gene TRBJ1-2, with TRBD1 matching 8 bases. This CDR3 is CASSNTGGYGYTF. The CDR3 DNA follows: TGTGCCAGCAGCAACACAGGGGGCTATGGCTACACCTTC.